These 29 T cell receptor beta chains were sequenced from one sample in a study of response to subunit inactivated influenza vaccine. TCRdb reprocessed the RT-PCR reads with MiXCR, giving one entry per CDR3 protein. The repertoire includes approximately 520,000 distinct CDR3 sequences, more than 15% of them detected once, and less than 4% sits in the top ten. Here the sequenced sample was CD4+ T cells sorted from PBMCs, taken around 25 months after vaccination. Every receptor here comes from a man in his fifties or sixties who received an inactivated influenza vaccine.

This clonotype was recorded many times. This sequence joins TRBV7-7 and TRBJ2-1; TRBD1 or TRBD2 may be the D gene (6 bases each). The germline CDR1 and CDR2 sequences are SSHAT and FNYEAQ (reference sequence). The V gene lost 5 bases and the J gene lost 7 bases, with 18 bases spanning the gap. This CDR3 contains 15 residues. CDR3 sequence (DNA): TGTGCCAGCAGCACGGGAAGGGGGAGGTATAATGAGCAGTTCTTC. Residues: CASSTGRGRYNEQFF.

This clonotype was seen only a few times. This chain joins TRBV6-1 and TRBJ1-2; 9 bases agree with TRBD1. The length of the CDR3 is 14 residues. V shed 4 bases and J 7 bases; nucleotides not matched to a gene: 7. The germline CDR1 and CDR2 sequences are MNHNS and SASEGT. CDR3 residues: CASSADRGVSGYTF. The CDR3 nucleotides are TGTGCCAGCAGTGCGGACAGGGGAGTGAGTGGCTACACCTTC.

Turning to this clonotype: Because it lacks the conserved phenylalanine or tryptophan at the end, this CDR3 is likely a read error. The chain joins TRBV28 to TRBJ2-3; 9 nucleotides align to TRBD2. The ends lost 5 bases at V and 1 base at J; junction bases unmatched: 4. The CDR3 has 15 amino acids. CDR1 and CDR2 (germline): MDHEN, SYDVKM. This chain's CDR3 is CASSVSGRGTDTQYS. DNA of the CDR3: TGTGCCAGCAGTGTTAGCGGGAGAGGCACAGATACGCAGTATTCT.

The gene calls are TRBV20-1 and TRBJ1-5; unclear D gene. With 3 bases removed from V and 0 bases from J, the gap between germline ends came to 12 bases. From germline, CDR1 is DFQATT and CDR2 SNEGSKA (reference sequence). This CDR3 contains 15 residues. The CDR3 reads CSAREGILSNQPQHF. CDR3 nucleotides: TGCAGTGCTAGGGAGGGAATTCTTAGCAATCAGCCCCAGCATTTT.

This clonotype was counted many times. The gene calls are TRBV7-2 and TRBJ1-1; possible D gene TRBD1, 6 bases. V was pared by 4 bases and J by 0 bases, with 18 bases between. This CDR3 comprises 17 residues. Per the germline V gene, CDR1 is SGHTA and CDR2 is FQGNSA. CDR3 residues: CASSSTRWGGLNTEAFF. The CDR3 DNA follows: TGTGCCAGCAGCTCCACGCGTTGGGGGGGGCTGAACACTGAAGCTTTCTTT.

The chain couples TRBV29-1 to TRBJ2-2, with D hard to call. This CDR3 spans 12 amino acids. Trimming stripped 4 bases from V and 5 bases from J, with 8 bases between. CDR1 SQVTM and CDR2 ANQGSEA come from the germline V gene. The CDR3 here is CSVGSYTGELFF. Written as DNA, the CDR3 is TGCAGCGTTGGGTCTTATACCGGGGAGCTGTTTTTT.

The sample holds many counts of this clonotype. The rearrangement links TRBV29-1 to TRBJ2-3; no clear D gene. V lost 3 bases and J 6 bases, leaving 10 bases between the germline ends. Per germline, CDR1 SQVTM and CDR2 ANQGSEA. The CDR3 length is 12 residues. DNA of the CDR3: TGCAGCGTTGATTTCGGTTTTGATACGCAGTATTTT. Translating it yields CSVDFGFDTQYF.

This chain links TRBV6-2 or TRBV6-3 with TRBJ2-7; 8 positions agree with TRBD1. Germline lookup yields CDR1 MNHEY and CDR2 SVGEGT. With V trimmed by 6 bases and J by 2 bases, 6 bases remained unmatched. This CDR3 comprises 14 residues. The CDR3 loop is CASSPYRGAYEQYF. In DNA, the CDR3 is TGTGCCAGCAGCCCCTACAGGGGGGCCTACGAGCAGTACTTC.

In this sample, this clonotype turned up once. The rearrangement joins TRBV20-1 to TRBJ2-1; 8 nucleotides agree with TRBD2. Per germline, CDR1 DFQATT and CDR2 SNEGSKA (reference sequence). The length of the CDR3 is 14 residues. The DNA for the CDR3 is TGCAGCCCCTCGATACTAGCGGAGTACAATGAGCAGTTCTTC. Translated: CSPSILAEYNEQFF.

This chain connects TRBV20-1 to TRBJ2-7; 11 bases map to TRBD2. The CDR3 is 14 amino acids. CDR1 and CDR2 from the germline V gene are DFQATT and SNEGSKA (reference sequence). V lost 6 bases to trimming and J lost 6 bases; unmatched junction nucleotides: 10. The CDR3 DNA sequence: TGCAGTGCGCCCCTAGCGGGAGGTTTTAGCGAGCAGTACTTC. It specifies CSAPLAGGFSEQYF.

This clonotype was observed many times. This sequence joins TRBV3-1 and TRBJ2-5; possible D gene TRBD2, 5 bases. Germline CDR1 and CDR2: LGHDT and YNNKEL (reference sequence). The V end was cut by 4 bases, the J end by 5 bases, with 8 bases between. CDR3 length equals 12 residues. Written as DNA, the CDR3 is TGTGCCAGCAGCCCCGAGCGGGAGACCCAGTACTTC. Its translation is CASSPERETQYF.

This clonotype was recorded a few times. This rearrangement joins TRBV19 to TRBJ1-6, with D maybe TRBD1 (5 bases). V lost 6 bases to trimming and J lost 4 bases, with 10 bases between them. This CDR3 comprises 14 residues. Per germline, CDR1 LNHDA and CDR2 SQIVND (reference sequence). CDR3 amino acids: CASRGTDYNSPLHF. The CDR3 DNA reads TGTGCCAGTAGAGGGACGGATTATAATTCACCCCTCCACTTT.

The chain has TRBV20-1 and TRBJ2-1; D uncertain. Trimming removed 3 bases from V and 5 bases from J, with 8 bases in between. In germline, CDR1 is DFQATT, CDR2 SNEGSKA (reference sequence). This CDR3 region has 12 residues. The CDR3 nucleotides are TGCAGTGCTAGTGGGTGGAACAATGAGCAGTTCTTC. As protein: CSASGWNNEQFF.

The chain is built from TRBV2 and TRBJ2-2; no clear D. V shed 5 bases and J shed 9 bases, with 10 bases lying between them. Per the germline V gene, CDR1 is SNHLY and CDR2 is FYNNEI. This CDR3 is 12 amino acids long. The CDR3 DNA is TGTGCCAGCAGTTTAGGGAATCGGGAGCTGTTTTTT. This gives the protein CASSLGNRELFF.

The chain is built from TRBV10-2 and TRBJ2-7; a weak D match, TRBD1 (6 bases). Germline CDR1 WSHSY, CDR2 SAAADI. The CDR3 sequence is 14 residues long. Trimming left V 7 bases short and J 2 bases short, with 15 bases between. Here the CDR3 reads CASKNRANPYEQYF. CDR3 DNA sequence: TGCGCCAGCAAGAACAGGGCAAATCCCTACGAGCAGTACTTC.

This chain uses TRBV29-1 with TRBJ2-1, with D possibly matching TRBD1 (5 bases). Trimming shortened V by 7 bases and J by 4 bases, and 11 bases separated the two germline ends. Germline CDR1 reads SQVTM; CDR2 reads ANQGSEA. The CDR3 loop spans 12 amino acids. DNA of the CDR3: TGCAGCGCGGCAGGGCAGTACAATGAGCAGTTCTTC. Translated: CSAAGQYNEQFF.

This clonotype was recorded a few times. The chain has TRBV10-3 and TRBJ2-5; D is possibly TRBD1 (6 bases). Germline CDR1 and CDR2: ENHRY and SYGVKD. The CDR3 extends over 13 amino acids. V was shortened by 6 bases and J by 0 bases, with 8 bases between the two germline ends. The CDR3 here is CAIRDSNQETQYF. The CDR3 nucleotides read TGTGCCATCAGGGACAGTAACCAAGAGACCCAGTACTTC.

On this clonotype itself: At one boundary the junction diverges from the germline segment, which might be a read error. V and J are TRBV7-7 and TRBJ1-4; no clear D. This CDR3 spans 13 amino acids. Germline V gene sequence: CDR1 SSHAT, CDR2 FNYEAQ (reference sequence). The CDR3 DNA sequence: TGTGCTAGCAGCTTAAATCAGCGTGAAAAACTGTTTTTT. Translated, it gives CASSLNQREKLFF.

This clonotype appeared many times. The genes are TRBV27 and TRBJ2-1; D is undetermined. Trimming shortened V by 5 bases and J by 7 bases, and 12 bases separated the two germline ends. Germline assignment: CDR1 MNHEY and CDR2 SMNVEV (reference sequence). This CDR3 has 13 amino acids. The CDR3 sequence: CASSTYSGNEQFF. The CDR3 bases are TGTGCCAGCAGTACTTATAGTGGTAATGAGCAGTTCTTC.

In its sample, this clonotype was seen a few times. The V call is TRBV10-3, the J call TRBJ1-3, with D hard to call. The ends were cut back, 0 bases at V and 4 bases at J, with 10 bases in the middle. The CDR3 consists of 15 residues. The germline V gene encodes CDR1 ENHRY and CDR2 SYGVKD. The CDR3 is CAISESLGTGNTIYF. CDR3 sequence (DNA): TGTGCCATCAGTGAGTCCCTGGGAACCGGAAACACCATATATTTT.

The gene calls are TRBV10-1 and TRBJ2-3; 11 nucleotides agree with TRBD1. The CDR3 is 16 residues long. The germline V gene has CDR1 WNHNN and CDR2 SYGVQD (reference sequence). With 6 bases clipped from V and 3 bases from J, the junction kept 8 bases outside the gene matches. CDR3 in amino acids: CASSPDRGLLTDTQYF. The CDR3 DNA sequence: TGCGCCAGCAGCCCGGACAGGGGGCTTTTGACAGATACGCAGTATTTT.

This clonotype was found many times. The CDR3 coding sequence is TGTGCCAGCAGCCAAGAACCCCGGACTAGCGGGGGGGCTTGGAACACCGGGGAGCTGTTTTTT. Protein: CASSQEPRTSGGAWNTGELFF. J is TRBJ2-2 and V is TRBV4-2, with 15 bases lining up with TRBD2. V was clipped by 0 bases and J by 1 base; unmatched bases: 9. This CDR3 is built from 21 residues. Germline loops: CDR1 LGHNA, CDR2 YNFKEQ.

Only a few counts were recorded for this clonotype. The J gene is TRBJ2-2, the V gene TRBV28; a weak D match, TRBD1 (5 bases). Trimming took off 6 bases at V and 5 bases at J, with 13 bases between the two ends. CDR3 length: 14 amino acids. Germline V gene data show CDR1 as MDHEN and CDR2 as SYDVKM. The CDR3: CASRPTGQTGELFF. The CDR3 nucleotides read TGTGCCAGCAGACCAACCGGACAAACCGGGGAGCTGTTTTTT.

The chain has TRBV25-1 and TRBJ2-7, with 7 bases lining up with TRBD2. The germline V gene has CDR1 MGHDK and CDR2 SYGVNS. The CDR3 is 14 amino acids. The junction had 17 bases not matched to a gene; V was cut back by 10 bases and J by 8 bases. The chain's CDR3 is CANSMSREQYKQYF. Written as DNA, the CDR3 is TGTGCCAATTCGATGTCGCGGGAGCAGTATAAGCAGTACTTC.

V usage is TRBV12-3 or TRBV12-4 and J usage is TRBJ2-1; D gene uncertain. The CDR3 is 15 amino acids. The V gene lost 6 bases and the J gene lost 2 bases, with 14 bases spanning the gap. CDR3 protein: CASSRRTAAYNEQFF. The CDR3 nucleotides are TGTGCCAGCAGCCGAAGGACGGCAGCCTACAATGAGCAGTTCTTC.

This clonotype was seen a few times. The V call is TRBV7-9, the J call TRBJ2-1; 10 bases match TRBD2. The germline gives CDR1 SEHNR, CDR2 FQNEAQ (reference sequence). This CDR3 comprises 15 residues. Germline trimming cut 5 bases from V and 5 bases from J; bases unmatched to any gene: 6. This chain's CDR3 is CASSLLGLANNEQFF. For the CDR3, the DNA is TGTGCCAGCAGCCTACTGGGACTAGCGAACAATGAGCAGTTCTTC.

The chain recombines TRBV3-1 with TRBJ2-7; TRBD2 matches 11 bases. Germline trimming cut 11 bases from V and 2 bases from J; bases unmatched to any gene: 17. This CDR3 comprises 17 residues. Germline CDR1 is LGHDT and CDR2 is YNNKEL (reference sequence). CDR3 coding DNA: TGTGCCTGCTGCTCCTTAGCGGGGGGGCCTCTAACCTACGAGCAGTACTTC. This translates into CACCSLAGGPLTYEQYF.

This clonotype was counted only a few times. V is TRBV12-3 or TRBV12-4 and J is TRBJ1-1; TRBD1 matches at 7 bases. V trimming: 6 bases; J trimming: 5 bases; junction bases outside the gene matches: 12. There are 15 residues in the CDR3. Here the CDR3 DNA reads TGTGCCAGCAGGGCGGTTGCAGGGGGTTCGACTGAAGCTTTCTTT. Translated: CASRAVAGGSTEAFF.

This chain joins TRBV5-1 and TRBJ2-1; 12 bases align to TRBD2. Germline CDR1 is SGHRS and CDR2 is YFSETQ. V trimming: 0 bases; J trimming: 7 bases; junction bases outside the gene matches: 14. This CDR3 contains 19 residues. CDR3 bases: TGCGCCAGCAGCTTGGAGGCTAGCGGGGGGGTCTTCATAATGAATGAGCAGTTCTTC. It yields the protein CASSLEASGGVFIMNEQFF.